Sequencing of this TCR beta chain was carried out in a study of CD8 T cells in ankylosing spondylitis. Quantitative 5'-RACE with molecular barcodes produced the TCR beta libraries. TCRdb used MiXCR to reprocess the 5' RACE reads, holding one entry per CDR3 protein. The sample lists around 330,000 distinct CDR3 sequences, under 14% seen once, with 9.1% in the top ten. This clonotype has ten or more counts. Antigen: not known. This CDR3 has 14 amino acids. Trimming pared 1 base from V and 5 bases from J, leaving 11 bases between. Per germline, CDR1 MNHEY and CDR2 SMNVEV (reference sequence). Study-wide results and limits: Prior literature has documented some motif variants in synovial fluid and blood from reactive arthritis. Enrichment of disease-linked clones was reportedly significant in matched ankylosing spondylitis synovial fluid.

Input material: blood, either unsorted or a sorted T cell fraction (not recorded which). This chain links TRBV27 with TRBJ1-2; D is unresolved. This TCR derives from a female donor with ankylosing spondylitis or in good health (not recorded which). This chain's CDR3 is CASSLYGSEYGYTF. CDR3 bases: TGTGCCAGCAGTTTATACGGGTCAGAATATGGCTACACCTTC.